The clone carrying this T cell receptor (beta chain) was seen a handful of times. What it binds is unknown. The source of the sample is a study of cytomegalovirus exposure and HLA in healthy donors. Researchers ran the PCR with 60 Vbeta and 13 Jbeta primers. The assay was immunoSEQ multiplex PCR, and TCRdb's table has in-frame clones only and misses some. The table has about 200,000 clones, roughly 74% seen once; the top ten hold 1.5% to 2%. Germline CDR1 is SNHLY and CDR2 is FYNNEI. After removal of 3 bases from V and 2 bases from J, the junction contained 3 bases not matched to a gene. This CDR3 has 14 amino acids. Findings and caveats of the study: A further, later analysis showed that HLA-associated TCR beta chains (compared with equally common others) were more clonally expanded. In vitro experiments confirmed that three CMV-associated chains were specific for CMV antigens. Sequencing had likely introduced a cluster of highly shared sequence variants as an artifact. Presence/absence analyses rested on an assumption that sequencing depth was roughly uniform across donors.

This TCR derives from a woman in her twenties or thirties in good health and CMV-seronegative. Sequenced: PBMCs. The rearrangement links TRBV2 to TRBJ2-7, with 8 bases aligning to TRBD1. The CDR3 region has the DNA TGTGCCAGCAGTGATGGACAGGGCCCCTACGAGCAGTACTTC. Its protein product is CASSDGQGPYEQYF.